The sample holds one count of the clone carrying this T cell receptor (beta chain). Assay used: immunoSEQ multiplex PCR; TCRdb lists only in-frame clones, some missing. The sample holds over a million clones, approximately 96% seen once. This CDR3 has 14 residues. The V and J ends lost 6 bases and 7 bases, in that order; junction bases with no gene match: 4. Germline V CDR1 and CDR2: MNHNS, SASEGT. This sample was taken from a study of shared clonotypes between healthy human individuals. Study-wide context: Per-donor plates numbered three CD4 naive, three CD4 memory, two CD8 naive and one CD8 memory.

This sequence was found in a man younger than 40 in good health. The rearrangement uses TRBV6-1 and TRBJ2-1, with 12 bases identical to TRBD1. The sequencing input was naive CD4+ T cells sorted from blood. Noted subset: CD45RA+ positively selected. The CDR3: CASRGQGARNEQFF. The CDR3 DNA reads as TGTGCCAGCAGGGGACAGGGGGCAAGGAATGAGCAGTTCTTC.